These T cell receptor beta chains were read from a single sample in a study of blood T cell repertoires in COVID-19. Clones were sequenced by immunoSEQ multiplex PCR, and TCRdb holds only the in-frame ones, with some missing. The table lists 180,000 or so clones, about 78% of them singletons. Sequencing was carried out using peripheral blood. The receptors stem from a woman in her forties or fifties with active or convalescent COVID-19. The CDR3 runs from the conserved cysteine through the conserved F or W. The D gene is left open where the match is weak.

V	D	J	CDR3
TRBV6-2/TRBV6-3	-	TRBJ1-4	CASSRVEANEKLFF
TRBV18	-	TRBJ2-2	CASSPLARGNTGELFF
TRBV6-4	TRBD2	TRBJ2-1	CASSEEGLAGYNEQFF
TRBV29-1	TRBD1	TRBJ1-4	CSVPGTGFEKLFF
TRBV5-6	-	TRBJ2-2	CASLLGGTGELFF
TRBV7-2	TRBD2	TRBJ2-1	CASSSLAGSYNEQFF
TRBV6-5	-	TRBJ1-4	CASSRGNLRNEKLFF
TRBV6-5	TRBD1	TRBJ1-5	CASRTGGNQPQHF
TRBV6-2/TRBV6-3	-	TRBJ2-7	CASSQTPSEQYF
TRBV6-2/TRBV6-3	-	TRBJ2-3	CASSYWGATDTQYF
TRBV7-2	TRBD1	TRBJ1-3	CASSLQGQDTIYF
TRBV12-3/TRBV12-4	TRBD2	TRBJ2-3	CASSGDTQYF
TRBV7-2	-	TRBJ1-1	CASSLLGGAFF
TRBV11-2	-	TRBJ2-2	CASSPLRGSNTGELFF
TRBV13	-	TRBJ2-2	CASSHFTGELFF
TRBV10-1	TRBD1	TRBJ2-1	CASRGRVDRAHEQFF
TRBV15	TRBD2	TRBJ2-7	CATSRDGGLASYEQYF
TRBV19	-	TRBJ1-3	CASNTATGNTIYF
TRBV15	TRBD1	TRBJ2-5	CATSREGQGQETQYF
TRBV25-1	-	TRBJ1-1	CASSELGSVNTEAFF
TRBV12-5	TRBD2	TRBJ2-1	CASGLGGQRGEQFF
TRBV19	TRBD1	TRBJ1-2	CASGQGTNYGYTF
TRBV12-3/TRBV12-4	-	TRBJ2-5	CASSRGFQETQYF
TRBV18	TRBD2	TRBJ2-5	CASSPKRGGQETQYF
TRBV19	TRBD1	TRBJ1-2	CASSPSTGTGYDYGYTF
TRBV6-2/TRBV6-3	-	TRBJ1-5	CASSSGGNQPQHF
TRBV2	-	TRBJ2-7	CASLLPREFYEQYF
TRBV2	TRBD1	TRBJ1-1	CASIQDGTGRGAFF
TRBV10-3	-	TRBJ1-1	CAISERVGPGVNTEAFF
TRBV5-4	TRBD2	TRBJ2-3	CASSLAGGSTDTQYF
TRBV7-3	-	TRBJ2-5	CASSTGTRLGETQYF